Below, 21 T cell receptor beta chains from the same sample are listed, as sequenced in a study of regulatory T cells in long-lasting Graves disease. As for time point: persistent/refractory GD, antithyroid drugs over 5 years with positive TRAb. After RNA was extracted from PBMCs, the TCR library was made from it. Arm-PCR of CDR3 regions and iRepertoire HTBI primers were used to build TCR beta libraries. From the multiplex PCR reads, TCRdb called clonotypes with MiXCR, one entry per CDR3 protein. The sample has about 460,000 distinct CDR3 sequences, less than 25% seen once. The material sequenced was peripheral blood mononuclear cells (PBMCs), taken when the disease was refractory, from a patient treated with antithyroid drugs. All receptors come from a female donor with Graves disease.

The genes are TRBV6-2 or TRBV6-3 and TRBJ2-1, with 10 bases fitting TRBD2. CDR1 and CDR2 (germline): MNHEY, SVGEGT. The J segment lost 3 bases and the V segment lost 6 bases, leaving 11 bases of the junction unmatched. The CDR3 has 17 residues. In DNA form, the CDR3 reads TGTGCCAGCAGCCTCACGAGGACTAGCGGAAACTACAATGAGCAGTTCTTC. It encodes CASSLTRTSGNYNEQFF.

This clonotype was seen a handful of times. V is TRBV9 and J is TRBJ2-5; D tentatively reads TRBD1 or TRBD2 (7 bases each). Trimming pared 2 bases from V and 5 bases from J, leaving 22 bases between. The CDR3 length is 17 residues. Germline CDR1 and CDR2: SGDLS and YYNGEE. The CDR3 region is CASSVPEGEGARETQYF. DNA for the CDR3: TGTGCCAGCAGCGTCCCGGAGGGGGAGGGGGCAAGGGAGACCCAGTACTTC.

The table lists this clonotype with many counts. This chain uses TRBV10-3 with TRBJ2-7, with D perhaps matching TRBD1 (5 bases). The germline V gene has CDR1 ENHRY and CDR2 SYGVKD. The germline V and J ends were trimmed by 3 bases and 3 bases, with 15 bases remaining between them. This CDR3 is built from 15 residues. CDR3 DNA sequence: TGTGCCATCAGTGAAGGGGCAGGGCTTGACTACGAGCAGTACTTC. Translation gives CAISEGAGLDYEQYF.

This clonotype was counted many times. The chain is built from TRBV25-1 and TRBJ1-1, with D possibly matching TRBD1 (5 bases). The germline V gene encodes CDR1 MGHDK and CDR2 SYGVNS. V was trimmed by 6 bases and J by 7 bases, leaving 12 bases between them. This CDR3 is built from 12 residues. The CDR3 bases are TGTGCCAGCAGGGAGGGGCAAGTTGAAGCTTTCTTT. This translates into CASREGQVEAFF.

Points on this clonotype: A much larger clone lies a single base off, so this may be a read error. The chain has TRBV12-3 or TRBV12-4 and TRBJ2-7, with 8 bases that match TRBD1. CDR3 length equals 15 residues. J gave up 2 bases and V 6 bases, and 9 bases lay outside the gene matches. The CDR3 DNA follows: TGTGCCAGCAGACGTAGGACAGGGATTACCTACGAGCAGTACTTC. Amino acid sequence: CASRRRTGITYEQYF.

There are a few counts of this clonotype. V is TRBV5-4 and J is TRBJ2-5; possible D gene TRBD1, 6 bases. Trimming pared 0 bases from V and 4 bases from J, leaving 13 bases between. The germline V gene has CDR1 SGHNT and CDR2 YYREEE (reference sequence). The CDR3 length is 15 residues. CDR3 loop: CASSLATGFLETQYF. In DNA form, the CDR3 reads TGTGCCAGCAGCTTGGCTACAGGGTTTTTAGAGACCCAGTACTTC.

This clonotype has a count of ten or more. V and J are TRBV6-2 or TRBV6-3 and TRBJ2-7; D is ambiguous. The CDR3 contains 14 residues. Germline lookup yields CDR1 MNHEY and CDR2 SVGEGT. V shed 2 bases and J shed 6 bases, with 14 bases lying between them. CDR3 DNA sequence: TGTGCCAGCAGTTACCCGGATCGTTTCGCCGAGCAGTACTTC. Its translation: CASSYPDRFAEQYF.

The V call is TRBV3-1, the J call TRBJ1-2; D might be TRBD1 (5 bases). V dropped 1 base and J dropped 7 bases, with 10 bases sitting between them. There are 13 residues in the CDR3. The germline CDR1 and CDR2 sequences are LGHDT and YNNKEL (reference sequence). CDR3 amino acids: CASSQVSGSGYTF. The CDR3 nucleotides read TGTGCCAGCAGCCAAGTGTCAGGGTCTGGCTACACCTTC.

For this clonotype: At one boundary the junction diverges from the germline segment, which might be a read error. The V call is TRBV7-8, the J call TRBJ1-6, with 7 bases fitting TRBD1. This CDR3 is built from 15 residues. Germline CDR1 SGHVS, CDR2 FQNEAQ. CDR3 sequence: CASSSRDSIDSPLHF. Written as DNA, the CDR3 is TGCGCCAGCAGCAGCCGGGACAGTATTGATTCACCCCTCCACTTT.

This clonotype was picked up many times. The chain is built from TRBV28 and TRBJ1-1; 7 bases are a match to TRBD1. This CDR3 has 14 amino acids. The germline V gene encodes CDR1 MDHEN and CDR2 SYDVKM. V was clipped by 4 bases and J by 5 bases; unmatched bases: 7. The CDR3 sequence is CASSSTGRETEAFF. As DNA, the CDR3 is TGTGCCAGCAGTTCGACAGGGCGCGAAACTGAAGCTTTCTTT.

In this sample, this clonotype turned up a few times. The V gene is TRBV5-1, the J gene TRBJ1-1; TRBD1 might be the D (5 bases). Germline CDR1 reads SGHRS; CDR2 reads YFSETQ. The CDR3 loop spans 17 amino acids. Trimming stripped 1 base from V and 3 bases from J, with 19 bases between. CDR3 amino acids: CASSLSGLPGGDTEAFF. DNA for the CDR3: TGCGCCAGCAGCTTGAGTGGGCTCCCGGGGGGTGACACTGAAGCTTTCTTT.

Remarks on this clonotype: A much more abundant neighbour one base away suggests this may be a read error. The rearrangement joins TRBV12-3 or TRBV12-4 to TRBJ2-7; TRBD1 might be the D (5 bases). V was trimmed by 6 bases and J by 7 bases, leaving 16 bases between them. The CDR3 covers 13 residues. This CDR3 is CASREQKGLEQYF. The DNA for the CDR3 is TGTGCCAGCAGGGAACAGAAGGGGTTGGAGCAGTACTTC.

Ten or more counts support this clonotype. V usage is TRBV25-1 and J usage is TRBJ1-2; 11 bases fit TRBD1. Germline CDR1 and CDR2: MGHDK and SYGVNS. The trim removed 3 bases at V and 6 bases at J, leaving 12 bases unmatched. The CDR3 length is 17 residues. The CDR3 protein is CASSDIGQGAIRDGYTF. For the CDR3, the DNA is TGTGCCAGCAGTGATATCGGACAGGGGGCAATTAGGGATGGCTACACCTTC.

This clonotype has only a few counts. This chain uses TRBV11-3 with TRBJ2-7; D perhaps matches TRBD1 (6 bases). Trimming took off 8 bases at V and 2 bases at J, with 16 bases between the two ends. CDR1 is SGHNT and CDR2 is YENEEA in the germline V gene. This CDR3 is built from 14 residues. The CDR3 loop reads CASSPGADPYEQYF. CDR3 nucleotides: TGTGCCAGCTCACCAGGGGCAGACCCCTACGAGCAGTACTTC.

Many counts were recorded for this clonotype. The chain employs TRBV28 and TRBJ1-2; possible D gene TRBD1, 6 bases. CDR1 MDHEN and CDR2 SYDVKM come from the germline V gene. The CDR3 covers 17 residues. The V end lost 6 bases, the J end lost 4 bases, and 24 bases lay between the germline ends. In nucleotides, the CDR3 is TGTGCCAGCAGCCAATCACCCCCAAGGACAGACCCCTATGGCTACACCTTC. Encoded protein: CASSQSPPRTDPYGYTF.

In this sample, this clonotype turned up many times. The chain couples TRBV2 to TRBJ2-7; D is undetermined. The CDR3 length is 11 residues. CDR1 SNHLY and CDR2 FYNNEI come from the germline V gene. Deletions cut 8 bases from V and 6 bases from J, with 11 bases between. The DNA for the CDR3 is TGTGCCAGCCGTCCTGGTGGCGAGCAGTACTTC. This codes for CASRPGGEQYF.

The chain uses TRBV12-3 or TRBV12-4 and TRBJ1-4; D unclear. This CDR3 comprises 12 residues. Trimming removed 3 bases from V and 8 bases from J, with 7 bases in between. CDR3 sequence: CASSFYREKLFF. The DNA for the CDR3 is TGTGCCAGCAGTTTCTATCGAGAAAAACTGTTTTTT.

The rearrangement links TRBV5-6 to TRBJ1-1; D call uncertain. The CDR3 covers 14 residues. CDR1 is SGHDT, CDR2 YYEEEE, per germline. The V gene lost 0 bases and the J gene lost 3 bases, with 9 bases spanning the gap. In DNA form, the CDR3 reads TGTGCCAGCAGCTTGGGGAAGTGGGACACTGAAGCTTTCTTT. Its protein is CASSLGKWDTEAFF.

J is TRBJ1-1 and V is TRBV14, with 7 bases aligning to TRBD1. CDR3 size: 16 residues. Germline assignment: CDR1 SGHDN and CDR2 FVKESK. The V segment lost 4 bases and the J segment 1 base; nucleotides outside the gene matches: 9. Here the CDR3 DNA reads TGTGCCAGCAGCCCGACAGGGTCCTTTCCGAACACTGAAGCTTTCTTT. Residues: CASSPTGSFPNTEAFF.

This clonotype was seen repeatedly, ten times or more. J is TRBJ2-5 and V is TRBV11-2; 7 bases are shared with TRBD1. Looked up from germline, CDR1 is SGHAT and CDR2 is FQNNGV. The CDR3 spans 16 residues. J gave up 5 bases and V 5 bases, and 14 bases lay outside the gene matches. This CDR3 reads CASSIVVGQLRETQYF. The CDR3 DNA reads TGTGCCAGCAGCATAGTGGTGGGACAGTTACGGGAGACCCAGTACTTC.

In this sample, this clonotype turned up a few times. The CDR3 is CASSSTGQGVPIDTGELFF. Here the CDR3 DNA reads TGTGCCAGCAGTTCCACAGGACAGGGGGTACCTATAGACACCGGGGAGCTGTTTTTT. The V call is TRBV28, the J call TRBJ2-2, with TRBD1 identical over 10 bases. This CDR3 spans 19 amino acids. The germline gives CDR1 MDHEN, CDR2 SYDVKM. V trimming: 4 bases; J trimming: 3 bases; junction bases outside the gene matches: 14.